Given below is one T cell receptor (beta chain) in context. The data originate from a study of CD8 T cells in Susac syndrome. The RNA input was 0.5 to 1 ug, and it was reverse transcribed with random hexamers. immunoSEQ multiplex PCR amplified TCR beta CDR3 across 54 Vbeta, 13 Jbeta. A single record per CDR3 protein comes from TCRdb applying MiXCR to the immunoSEQ multiplex PCR reads. The sample has 84,000 or so distinct CDR3 sequences, around 95% seen once. From blood CD8+ and CD4+ T cells, the TCR beta chain was sequenced. TEMRA cells were FACS-enriched, while CD8+ and CD4+ T cells were negatively isolated. V shed 1 base and J 4 bases; nucleotides not matched to a gene: 8. The germline V gene has CDR1 SQVTM and CDR2 ANQGSEA. The CDR3 sequence is 15 residues long.

Sequenced input: CD8+ T cells from PBMCs. The source is a human donor with Susac syndrome. J is TRBJ2-5 and V is TRBV29-1; 8 bases match TRBD1. The CDR3 DNA follows: TGCAGCGTTGAAGGCCTGGACAGGGAGAGAGAGACCCAGTACTTC. It codes for CSVEGLDRERETQYF.